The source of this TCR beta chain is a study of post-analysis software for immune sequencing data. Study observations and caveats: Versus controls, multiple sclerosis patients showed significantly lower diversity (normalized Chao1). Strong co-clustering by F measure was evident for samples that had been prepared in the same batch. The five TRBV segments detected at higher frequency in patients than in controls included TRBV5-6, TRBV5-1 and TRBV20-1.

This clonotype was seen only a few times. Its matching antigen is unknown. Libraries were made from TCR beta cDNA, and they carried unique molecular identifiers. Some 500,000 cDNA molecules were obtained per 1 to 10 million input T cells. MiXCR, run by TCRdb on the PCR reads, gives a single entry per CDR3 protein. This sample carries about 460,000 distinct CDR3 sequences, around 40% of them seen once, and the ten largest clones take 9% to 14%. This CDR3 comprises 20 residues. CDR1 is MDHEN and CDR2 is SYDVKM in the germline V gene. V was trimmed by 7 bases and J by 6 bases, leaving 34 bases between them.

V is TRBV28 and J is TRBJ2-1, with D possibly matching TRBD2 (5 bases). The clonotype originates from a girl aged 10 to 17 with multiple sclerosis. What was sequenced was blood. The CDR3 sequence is CASTNGRRGKSAPLGNEQFF. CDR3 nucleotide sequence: TGTGCCAGCACCAACGGACGCCGGGGAAAGTCCGCACCCCTTGGCAATGAGCAGTTCTTC.